A single sample gave rise to the 16 T cell receptor beta chains below, sequenced in a study of T cell responses to AZD1222 COVID-19 vaccine. Sequencing used immunoSEQ multiplex PCR; TCRdb keeps in-frame clones, though not all of them. The sample carries approximately 130,000 clones, 70% to 90% recorded once. The sample consisted of peripheral blood, taken 28 days after the second AZD1222 dose. Source of these receptors: an adult who received the AZD1222 COVID-19 vaccine.

This sequence joins TRBV7-6 and TRBJ2-7; perhaps TRBD1 as D (5 bases). Germline V gene sequence: CDR1 SGHVS, CDR2 FNYEAQ. This CDR3 is 15 amino acids long. V lost 1 base and J 6 bases, leaving 16 bases between the germline ends. CDR3 amino acids: CASSLGVRAWGEQYF. DNA of the CDR3: TGTGCCAGCAGCTTAGGGGTCAGGGCGTGGGGCGAGCAGTACTTC.

V gene TRBV6-4 combines with J gene TRBJ2-1, with 8 bases lining up with TRBD1. The CDR3 spans 12 residues. The V segment lost 6 bases and the J segment 8 bases; nucleotides outside the gene matches: 3. CDR1 MRHNA and CDR2 SNTAGT come from the germline V gene. Written as DNA, the CDR3 is TGTGCCAGCAGCGGACAGGGAGATGAGCAGTTCTTC. Translating gives CASSGQGDEQFF.

The chain employs TRBV14 and TRBJ1-6; the D is unclear. From germline, CDR1 is SGHDN and CDR2 FVKESK. The CDR3 covers 15 residues. V lost 0 bases to trimming and J lost 6 bases, with 9 bases between them. Written as DNA, the CDR3 is TGTGCCAGCAGCCAAGATCAGACTTTTAATTCACCCCTCCACTTT. Translating gives CASSQDQTFNSPLHF.

The chain uses TRBV30 and TRBJ1-2, with D tentatively TRBD1 (5 bases). Per the germline V gene, CDR1 is GTSNPN and CDR2 is SVGIG (reference sequence). The V end was cut by 0 bases, the J end by 11 bases, with 16 bases between. This CDR3 is built from 13 residues. The CDR3 bases are TGTGCCTGGAGTGTACTCAGGGATGGGGCTTACACCTTC. This encodes CAWSVLRDGAYTF.

The chain combines TRBV7-8 with TRBJ2-3, with D perhaps TRBD2 (5 bases). V lost 5 bases to trimming and J lost 0 bases, with 12 bases between them. The germline V gene has CDR1 SGHVS and CDR2 FQNEAQ. The CDR3 runs 15 residues. Here the CDR3 reads CASSVLVPSTDTQYF. The CDR3 DNA reads TGTGCCAGCAGCGTACTAGTTCCGAGCACAGATACGCAGTATTTT.

CDR3 DNA sequence: TGTGCCACCAGCAGAGATCCAGGTGGCGGTCAGCCCCAGCATTTT. Translated, it gives CATSRDPGGGQPQHF. This chain joins TRBV15 and TRBJ1-5; D gene unclear. CDR1 and CDR2 from the germline V gene are LNHNV and YYDKDF (reference sequence). V lost 0 bases to trimming and J lost 6 bases, with 12 bases between them. This CDR3 is 15 amino acids long.

Only a few counts were recorded for this clone. This sequence joins TRBV7-2 and TRBJ1-5, with D unclear. With 2 bases removed from V and 7 bases from J, the gap between germline ends came to 6 bases. The CDR3 contains 12 residues. Germline V gene data show CDR1 as SGHTA and CDR2 as FQGNSA. CDR3 protein: CASSLNGQPQHF. CDR3 DNA: TGTGCCAGCAGCTTAAATGGCCAGCCCCAGCATTTT.

This rearrangement joins TRBV11-3 to TRBJ1-1; D remains unclear. V dropped 2 bases and J dropped 5 bases, with 9 bases sitting between them. Germline values: CDR1 SGHNT, CDR2 YENEEA. The length of the CDR3 is 13 residues. This CDR3 is CASSLMPRTEAFF. The CDR3 DNA sequence: TGTGCCAGCAGCTTAATGCCAAGAACTGAAGCTTTCTTT.

The chain carries TRBV6-5 and TRBJ2-5; no definite D call. This CDR3 spans 14 amino acids. V was cut by 0 bases and J by 7 bases, with 12 bases left in between. Germline V gene sequence: CDR1 MNHEY, CDR2 SVGAGI. CDR3 protein: CASSYSIDPGTQYF. The CDR3 DNA sequence: TGTGCCAGCAGTTACTCGATCGACCCGGGGACCCAGTACTTC.

The chain carries TRBV7-2 and TRBJ1-3; 12 nucleotides match TRBD1. The CDR3 has 16 residues. V lost 1 base and J lost 6; bases outside the gene matches: 4. Germline V gene data show CDR1 as SGHTA and CDR2 as FQGNSA. In DNA form, the CDR3 reads TGTGCCAGCAGCTTAGATGGGACAGGGGGCACAAACACCATATATTTT. Residues: CASSLDGTGGTNTIYF.

The chain links TRBV6-5 to TRBJ1-2; 7 bases agree with TRBD1. The CDR3 extends over 13 amino acids. In germline, CDR1 is MNHEY, CDR2 SVGAGI. The ends lost 3 bases at V and 6 bases at J; junction bases unmatched: 4. CDR3 bases: TGTGCCAGCAGTTATTGGACAGGAGATGGCTACACCTTC. Encoded protein: CASSYWTGDGYTF.

The rearrangement uses TRBV4-1 and TRBJ1-6, with D possibly matching TRBD1 (6 bases). The CDR3 consists of 18 residues. V dropped 0 bases and J dropped 3 bases, with 15 bases sitting between them. CDR1 MGHRA and CDR2 YSYEKL come from the germline V gene. The CDR3, as DNA: TGCGCCAGCAGCCAAGATGCAGGGGCAATGAACTATAATTCACCCCTCCACTTT. Amino acids: CASSQDAGAMNYNSPLHF.

The chain has TRBV3-1 (or the pseudogene TRBV3-2) and TRBJ2-5; the match to TRBD2 covers 9 bases. The germline gives CDR1 LGHDT, CDR2 YNNKEL (reference sequence). After removal of 3 bases from V and 4 bases from J, the junction contained 12 bases not matched to a gene. The CDR3 has 17 residues. Here the CDR3 reads CASSHPLGRGGLETQYF. For the CDR3, the DNA is TGTGCCAGCAGCCACCCTCTGGGGCGGGGGGGCTTAGAGACCCAGTACTTC.

The CDR3 region is CASRSSGANVLTF. In DNA, the CDR3 is TGTGCCAGCAGGTCTTCTGGGGCCAACGTCCTGACTTTC. The chain uses TRBV28 and TRBJ2-6; D call uncertain. CDR1 is MDHEN, CDR2 SYDVKM, per germline. The V and J ends lost 6 bases and 1 base respectively, with 4 bases between them. This CDR3 is built from 13 residues.

The chain has TRBV14 and TRBJ1-1; a possible D gene is TRBD1 (5 bases). V was clipped by 7 bases and J by 4 bases, with 16 bases between them. The CDR3 length is 14 residues. CDR1 is SGHDN and CDR2 is FVKESK in the germline V gene. This CDR3 reads CASTPVGAATEAFF. DNA for the CDR3: TGTGCCAGCACCCCTGTTGGGGCCGCCACTGAAGCTTTCTTT. The full variable domain, with the rest looked up from reference TRBV14 and TRBJ1-1, is EAGVTQFPSHSVIEKGQTVTLRCDPISGHDNLYWYRRVMGKEIKFLLHFVKESKQDESGMPNNRFLAERTGGTYSTLKVQPAELEDSGVYFCASTPVGAATEAFFGQGTRLTVV.

The chain carries TRBV3-1 (or the pseudogene TRBV3-2) and TRBJ1-4; D gene uncertain. V lost 5 bases to trimming and J lost 7 bases, with 11 bases between them. The CDR3 is 13 amino acids. Germline V gene data show CDR1 as LGHDT and CDR2 as YNNKEL (reference sequence). CDR3 bases: TGTGCCAGCAGCAGCCGGGGTTTTGAAAAACTGTTTTTT. It encodes CASSSRGFEKLFF.